This TCR beta chain is drawn from a study of cytotoxic CD8 clonotypes in ibrutinib-treated CLL. About this clone: What it recognizes is unknown.

Study outcomes and limitations: Pretreatment clonality was elevated relative to age-matched healthy donors and paralleled circulating CD8+ T-cell counts. Upon ibrutinib response clonality rose, and upon progression it fell back toward baseline. With treatment, public clonotypes, which were uncommon, either contracted or remained stable.

The table came from immunoSEQ multiplex PCR; TCRdb's copy has only in-frame clones and leaves some out. The sample carries roughly 220,000 clones, approximately 70% recorded once. The clonotype originates from a human donor with chronic lymphocytic leukemia. Material: PBMCs, obtained after 12 months of ibrutinib treatment.

The CDR3 region is CASNSRGSTDTQYF. CDR3 coding DNA: TGTGCCAGCAATAGCAGGGGGAGCACAGATACGCAGTATTTT. The chain combines TRBV6-5 with TRBJ2-3; TRBD1 matches at 7 bases. The CDR3 loop spans 14 amino acids. The V gene's germline CDR1 is MNHEY and CDR2 SVGAGI. After removal of 7 bases from V and 0 bases from J, the junction contained 4 bases not matched to a gene.